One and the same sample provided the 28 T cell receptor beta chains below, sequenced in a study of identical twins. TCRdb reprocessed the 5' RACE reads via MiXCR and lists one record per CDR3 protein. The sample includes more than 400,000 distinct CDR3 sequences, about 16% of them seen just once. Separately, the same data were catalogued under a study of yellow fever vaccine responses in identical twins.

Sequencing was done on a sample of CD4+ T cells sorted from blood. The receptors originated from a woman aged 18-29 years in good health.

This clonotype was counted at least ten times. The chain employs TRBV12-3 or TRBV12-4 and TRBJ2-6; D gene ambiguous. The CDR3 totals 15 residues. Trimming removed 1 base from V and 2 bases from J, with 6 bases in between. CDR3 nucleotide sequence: TGTGCCAGCAGTTTAGGGCCTCCTGGGGCCAACGTCCTGACTTTC. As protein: CASSLGPPGANVLTF.

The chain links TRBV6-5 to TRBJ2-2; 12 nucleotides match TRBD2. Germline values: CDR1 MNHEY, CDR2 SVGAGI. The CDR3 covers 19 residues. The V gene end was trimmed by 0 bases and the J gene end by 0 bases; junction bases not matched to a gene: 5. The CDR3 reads CASSYSSWTSGTNTGELFF. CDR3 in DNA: TGTGCCAGCAGTTACTCGAGTTGGACTAGCGGGACGAACACCGGGGAGCTGTTTTTT.

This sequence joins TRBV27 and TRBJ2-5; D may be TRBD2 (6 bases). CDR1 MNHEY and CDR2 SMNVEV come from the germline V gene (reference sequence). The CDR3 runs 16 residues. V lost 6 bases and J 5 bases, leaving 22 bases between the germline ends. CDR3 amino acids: CASRLGTVSGVETQYF. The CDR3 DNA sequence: TGTGCCAGCAGGTTGGGGACTGTTTCAGGCGTCGAGACCCAGTACTTC.

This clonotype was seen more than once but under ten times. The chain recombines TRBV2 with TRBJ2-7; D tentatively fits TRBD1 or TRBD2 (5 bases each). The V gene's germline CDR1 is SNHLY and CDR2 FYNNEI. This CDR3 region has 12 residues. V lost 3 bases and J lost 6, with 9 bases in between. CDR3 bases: TGTGCCAGCAGTGAGGGGGTGGGCGAGCAGTACGTC. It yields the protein CASSEGVGEQYV.

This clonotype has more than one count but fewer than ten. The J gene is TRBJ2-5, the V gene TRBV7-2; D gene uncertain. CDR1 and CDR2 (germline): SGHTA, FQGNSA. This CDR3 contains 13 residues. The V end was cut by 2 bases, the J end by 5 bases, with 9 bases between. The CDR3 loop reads CASSLSDRETQYF. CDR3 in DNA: TGTGCCAGCAGCTTATCCGATCGGGAGACCCAGTACTTC.

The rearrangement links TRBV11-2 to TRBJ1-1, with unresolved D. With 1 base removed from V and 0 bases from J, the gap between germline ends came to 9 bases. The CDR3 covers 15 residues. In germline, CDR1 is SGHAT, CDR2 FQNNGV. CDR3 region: CASSLVSTVNTEAFF. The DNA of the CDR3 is TGTGCCAGCAGCTTAGTCTCAACAGTGAACACTGAAGCTTTCTTT.

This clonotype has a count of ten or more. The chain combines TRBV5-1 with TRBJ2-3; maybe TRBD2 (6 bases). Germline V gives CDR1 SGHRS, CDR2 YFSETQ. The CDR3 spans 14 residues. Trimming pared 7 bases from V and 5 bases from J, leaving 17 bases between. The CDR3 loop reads CASGRGGPLDTQYF. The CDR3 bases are TGCGCCAGCGGACGTGGAGGGCCTTTAGATACGCAGTATTTT.

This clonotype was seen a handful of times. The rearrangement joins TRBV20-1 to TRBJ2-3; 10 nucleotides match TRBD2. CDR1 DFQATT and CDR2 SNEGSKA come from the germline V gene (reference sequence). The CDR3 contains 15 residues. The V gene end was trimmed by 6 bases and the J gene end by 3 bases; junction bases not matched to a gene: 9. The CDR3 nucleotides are TGCAGTGCCGGCAAGCGGGAGGGCCCGACAGATACGCAGTATTTT. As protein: CSAGKREGPTDTQYF.

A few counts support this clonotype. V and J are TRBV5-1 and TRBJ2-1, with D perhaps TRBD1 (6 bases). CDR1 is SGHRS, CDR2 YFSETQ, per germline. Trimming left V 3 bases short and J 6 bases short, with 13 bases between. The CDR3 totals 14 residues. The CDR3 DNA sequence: TGCGCCAGCAGCTCGGCACAGGGTTTCAATGAGCAGTTCTTC. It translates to CASSSAQGFNEQFF.

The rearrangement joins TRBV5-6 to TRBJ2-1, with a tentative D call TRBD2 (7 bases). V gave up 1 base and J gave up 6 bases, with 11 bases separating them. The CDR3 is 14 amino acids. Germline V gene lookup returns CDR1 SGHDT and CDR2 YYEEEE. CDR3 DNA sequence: TGTGCCAGCAGCTTGTTGGGGGGGCTCAATGAGCAGTTCTTC. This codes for CASSLLGGLNEQFF. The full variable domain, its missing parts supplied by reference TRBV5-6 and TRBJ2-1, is DAGVTQSPTHLIKTRGQQVTLRCSPKSGHDTVSWYQQALGQGPQFIFQYYEEEERQRGNFPDRFSGHQFPNYSSELNVNALLLGDSALYLCASSLLGGLNEQFFGPGTRLTVL.

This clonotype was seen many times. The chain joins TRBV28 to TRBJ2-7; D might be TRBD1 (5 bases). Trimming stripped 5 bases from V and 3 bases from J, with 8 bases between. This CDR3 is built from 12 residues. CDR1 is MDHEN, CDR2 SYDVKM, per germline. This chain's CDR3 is CASSGAYYEQYF. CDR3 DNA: TGTGCCAGCAGTGGGGCTTACTACGAGCAGTACTTC.

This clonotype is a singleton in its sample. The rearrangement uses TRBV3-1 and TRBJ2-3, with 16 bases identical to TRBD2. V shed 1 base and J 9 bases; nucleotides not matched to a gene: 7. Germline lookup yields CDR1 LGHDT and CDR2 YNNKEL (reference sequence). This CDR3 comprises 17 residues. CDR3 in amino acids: CASSQAGTSGGGRTQYF. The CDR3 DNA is TGTGCCAGCAGCCAAGCCGGGACTAGCGGGGGGGGCAGGACGCAGTATTTT.

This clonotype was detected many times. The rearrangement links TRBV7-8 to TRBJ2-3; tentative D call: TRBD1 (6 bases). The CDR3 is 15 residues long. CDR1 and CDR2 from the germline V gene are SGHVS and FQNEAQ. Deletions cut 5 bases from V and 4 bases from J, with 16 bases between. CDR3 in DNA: TGTGCCAGCAGCACCCAGGGGATGTTTTCAGATACGCAGTATTTT. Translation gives CASSTQGMFSDTQYF.

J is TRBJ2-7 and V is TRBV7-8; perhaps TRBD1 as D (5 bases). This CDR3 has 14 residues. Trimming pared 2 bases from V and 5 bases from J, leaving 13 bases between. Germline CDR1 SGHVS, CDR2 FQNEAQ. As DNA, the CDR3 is TGTGCCAGCAGCTTACAGGGCGGTGGAAACGAGCAGTACTTC. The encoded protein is CASSLQGGGNEQYF.

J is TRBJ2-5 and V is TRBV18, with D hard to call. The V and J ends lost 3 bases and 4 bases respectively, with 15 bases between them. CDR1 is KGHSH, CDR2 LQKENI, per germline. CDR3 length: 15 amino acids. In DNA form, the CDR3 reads TGTGCCAGCTCACCCCGAGTTTCTTCTATAGAGACCCAGTACTTC. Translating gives CASSPRVSSIETQYF. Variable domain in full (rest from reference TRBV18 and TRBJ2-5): NAGVMQNPRHLVRRRGQEARLRCSPMKGHSHVYWYRQLPEEGLKFMVYLQKENIIDESGMPKERFSAEFPKEGPSILRIQQVVRGDSAAYFCASSPRVSSIETQYFGPGTRLLVL.

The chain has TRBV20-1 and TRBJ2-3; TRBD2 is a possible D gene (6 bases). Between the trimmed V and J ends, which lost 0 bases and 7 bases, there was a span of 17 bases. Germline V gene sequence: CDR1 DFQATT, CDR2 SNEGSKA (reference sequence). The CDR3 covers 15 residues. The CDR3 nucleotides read TGCAGTGCTAGAGATCCGGGGACTTTAGATTATACGCAGTATTTT. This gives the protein CSARDPGTLDYTQYF.

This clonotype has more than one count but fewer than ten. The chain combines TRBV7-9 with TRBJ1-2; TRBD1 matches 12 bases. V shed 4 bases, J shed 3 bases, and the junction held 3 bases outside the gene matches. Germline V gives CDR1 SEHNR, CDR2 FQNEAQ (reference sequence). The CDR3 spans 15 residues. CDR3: CASSWGQGADYGYTF. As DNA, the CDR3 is TGTGCCAGCAGCTGGGGACAGGGGGCTGACTATGGCTACACCTTC.

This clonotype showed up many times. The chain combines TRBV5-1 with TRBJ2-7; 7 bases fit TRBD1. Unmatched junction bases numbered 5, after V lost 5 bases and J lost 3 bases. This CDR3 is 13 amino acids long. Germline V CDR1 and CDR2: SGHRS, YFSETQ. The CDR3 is CASSRTGDYEQYF. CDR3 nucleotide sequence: TGCGCCAGCAGTAGGACAGGCGACTACGAGCAGTACTTC.

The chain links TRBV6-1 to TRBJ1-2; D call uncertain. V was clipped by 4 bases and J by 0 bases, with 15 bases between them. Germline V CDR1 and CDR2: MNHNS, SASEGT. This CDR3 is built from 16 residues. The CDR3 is CASSGVAGFTNYGYTF. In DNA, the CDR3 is TGTGCCAGCAGTGGGGTGGCAGGTTTTACTAACTATGGCTACACCTTC.

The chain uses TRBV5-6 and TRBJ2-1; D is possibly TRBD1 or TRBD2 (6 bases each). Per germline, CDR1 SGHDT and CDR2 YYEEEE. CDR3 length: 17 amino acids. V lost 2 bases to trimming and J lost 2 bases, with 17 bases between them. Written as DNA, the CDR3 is TGTGCCAGCAGCTTTACTTCTGGCGGGACAACCTACAATGAGCAGTTCTTC. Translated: CASSFTSGGTTYNEQFF.

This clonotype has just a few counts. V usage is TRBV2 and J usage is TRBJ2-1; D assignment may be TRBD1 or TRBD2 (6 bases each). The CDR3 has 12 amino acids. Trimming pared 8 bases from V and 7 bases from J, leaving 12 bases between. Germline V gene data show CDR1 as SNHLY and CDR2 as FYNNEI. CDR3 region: CASDRGRNEQFF. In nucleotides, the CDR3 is TGTGCCAGCGACCGGGGGCGGAATGAGCAGTTCTTC.

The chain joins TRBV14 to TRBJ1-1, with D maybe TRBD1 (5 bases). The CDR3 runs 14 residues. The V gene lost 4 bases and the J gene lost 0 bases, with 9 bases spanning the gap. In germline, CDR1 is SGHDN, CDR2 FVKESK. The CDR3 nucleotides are TGTGCCAGCAGCCCATGGGGGGTGAACACTGAAGCTTTCTTT. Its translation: CASSPWGVNTEAFF.

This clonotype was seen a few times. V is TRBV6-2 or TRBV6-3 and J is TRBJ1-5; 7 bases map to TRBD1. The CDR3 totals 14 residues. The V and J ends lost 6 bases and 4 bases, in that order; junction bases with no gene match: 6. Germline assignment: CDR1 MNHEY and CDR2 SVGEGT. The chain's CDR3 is CASSLQGWNQPQHF. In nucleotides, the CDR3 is TGTGCCAGCAGCTTACAGGGGTGGAATCAGCCCCAGCATTTT.

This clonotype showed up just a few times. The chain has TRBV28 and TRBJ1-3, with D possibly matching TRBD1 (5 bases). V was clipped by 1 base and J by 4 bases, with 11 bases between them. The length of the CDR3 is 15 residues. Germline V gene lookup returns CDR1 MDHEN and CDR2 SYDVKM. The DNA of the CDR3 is TGTGCCAGCAGTTTATCGGGCAGGACAGGAAACACCATATATTTT. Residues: CASSLSGRTGNTIYF.

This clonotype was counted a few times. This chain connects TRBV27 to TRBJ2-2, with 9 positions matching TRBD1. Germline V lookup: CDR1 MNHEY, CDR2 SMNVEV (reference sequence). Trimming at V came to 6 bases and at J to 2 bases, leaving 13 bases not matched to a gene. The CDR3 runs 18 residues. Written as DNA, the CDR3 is TGTGCCAGCAGCCCCCCGATATACAGGGGGCCTAACACCGGGGAGCTGTTTTTT. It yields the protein CASSPPIYRGPNTGELFF.

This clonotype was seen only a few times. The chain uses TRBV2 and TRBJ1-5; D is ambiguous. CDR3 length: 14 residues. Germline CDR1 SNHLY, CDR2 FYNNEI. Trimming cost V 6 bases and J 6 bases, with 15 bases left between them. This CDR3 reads CASRPDAGSQPQHF. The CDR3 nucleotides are TGTGCCAGCAGACCTGACGCCGGGAGTCAGCCCCAGCATTTT.

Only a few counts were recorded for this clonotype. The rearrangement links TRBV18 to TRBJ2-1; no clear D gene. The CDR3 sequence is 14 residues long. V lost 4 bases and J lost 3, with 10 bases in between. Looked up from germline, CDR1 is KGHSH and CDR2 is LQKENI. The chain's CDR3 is CASSLNTGYNEQFF. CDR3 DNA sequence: TGTGCCAGCTCACTAAACACTGGCTACAATGAGCAGTTCTTC.

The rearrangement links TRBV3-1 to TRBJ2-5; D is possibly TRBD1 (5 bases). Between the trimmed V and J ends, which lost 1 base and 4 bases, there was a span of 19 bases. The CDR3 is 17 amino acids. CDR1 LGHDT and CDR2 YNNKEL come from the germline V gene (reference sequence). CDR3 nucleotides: TGTGCCAGCAGCCAAGGAACAGGAACCCGGCCCTTAGAGACCCAGTACTTC. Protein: CASSQGTGTRPLETQYF.